A single sample is the source of the 15 T cell receptor beta chains below, sequenced in a study of neoadjuvant anti-PD-1 for oral cavity cancer listed by TCRdb under 2021. Library preparation was by the immunoSEQ multiplex PCR assay. TCRdb's version of the immuneACCESS table is confined to in-frame rearrangements and falls short of the full clone set. An unresolved V gene accounts for under half of the shortfall where checked; the remainder is of unknown origin. The table for this sample lists more than 11,000 clones; roughly 74% of them were counted only once. The top ten clonotypes cover 2.5% to 3.5% of the sample. The time point label of this sample denotes: after neoadjuvant nivolumab, at surgical resection. The sequenced sample was PBMCs, obtained after nivolumab (anti-PD-1) treatment. These receptors all come from a person aged 35-79 years with oral cavity squamous cell carcinoma.

The chain has TRBV6-5 and TRBJ2-1; 9 bases agree with TRBD1. Germline V gene lookup returns CDR1 MNHEY and CDR2 SVGAGI. With 8 bases clipped from V and 5 bases from J, the junction kept 4 bases outside the gene matches. This CDR3 spans 13 amino acids. CDR3 sequence: CASGQGRDNEQFF. The CDR3 DNA reads TGTGCCAGCGGACAGGGGAGGGACAATGAGCAGTTCTTC.

The J gene is TRBJ2-3, the V gene TRBV5-1, with 7 nucleotides matching TRBD2. This CDR3 is 15 amino acids long. CDR1 and CDR2 (germline): SGHRS, YFSETQ. V lost 6 bases, J lost 4 bases, and 11 bases stayed unmatched. This chain's CDR3 is CASTLGGRGADTQYF. DNA for the CDR3: TGCGCCAGCACCCTCGGGGGGAGAGGCGCAGATACGCAGTATTTT.

The J gene is TRBJ2-7, the V gene TRBV5-1, with 9 bases that match TRBD2. CDR1 is SGHRS and CDR2 is YFSETQ in the germline V gene. V trimming: 4 bases; J trimming: 0 bases; junction bases outside the gene matches: 11. This CDR3 has 17 amino acids. For the CDR3, the DNA is TGCGCCAGCAGCGCAACTAGCGGGTCCCAGAGCTCCTACGAGCAGTACTTC. Translation: CASSATSGSQSSYEQYF.

J is TRBJ1-2 and V is TRBV30, with TRBD1 identical over 8 bases. V dropped 2 bases and J dropped 4; count of bases not matched to a gene: 3. This CDR3 has 13 residues. Germline loops: CDR1 GTSNPN, CDR2 SVGIG (reference sequence). This CDR3 reads CAWSRDRPYGYTF. In nucleotides, the CDR3 is TGTGCCTGGAGTCGGGACAGGCCCTATGGCTACACCTTC.

The genes are TRBV27 and TRBJ2-5, with D perhaps TRBD1 or TRBD2 (6 bases each). Looked up from germline, CDR1 is MNHEY and CDR2 is SMNVEV (reference sequence). The CDR3 extends over 16 amino acids. Trimming removed 0 bases at V and 9 bases at J, with 20 bases between. CDR3 in DNA: TGTGCCAGCAGTTTATCGAGGGGGGCAGCTCAGAGGGCCCAGTACTTC. This gives the protein CASSLSRGAAQRAQYF.

This clone appeared a single time. The chain links TRBV5-1 to TRBJ2-1; 7 nucleotides agree with TRBD1. CDR1 is SGHRS and CDR2 is YFSETQ in the germline V gene. The CDR3 is 14 residues long. J was trimmed by 7 bases and V by 5 bases; bases with no gene match: 9. The CDR3, as DNA: TGCGCCAGCAGAGCCCCCTGGGACAGTAATGAGCAGTTCTTC. This encodes CASRAPWDSNEQFF.

The J gene is TRBJ2-7, the V gene TRBV5-1; tentatively, D is TRBD2 (5 bases). This CDR3 spans 14 amino acids. Germline CDR1 and CDR2: SGHRS and YFSETQ. V shed 0 bases and J shed 3 bases, with 10 bases lying between them. The CDR3 DNA follows: TGCGCCAGCAGCTTGGATCTAGCCGTCTACGAGCAGTACTTC. It specifies CASSLDLAVYEQYF.

The CDR3 spells CASSYSGVSGELFF. The CDR3 DNA sequence: TGTGCCAGCAGTTACTCAGGGGTGTCCGGGGAGCTGTTTTTT. This chain links TRBV6-5 with TRBJ2-2, with D tentatively TRBD1 (5 bases). Germline loops: CDR1 MNHEY, CDR2 SVGAGI. The CDR3 length is 14 residues. V shed 0 bases and J shed 6 bases, with 8 bases lying between them.

J is TRBJ1-1 and V is TRBV5-1; 11 positions agree with TRBD1. The V segment lost 5 bases and the J segment 2 bases; nucleotides outside the gene matches: 8. The CDR3 length is 16 residues. CDR1 and CDR2 from the germline V gene are SGHRS and YFSETQ. The CDR3 spells CASRVMGQGGNTEAFF. CDR3 in DNA: TGCGCCAGCAGGGTTATGGGACAGGGGGGAAACACTGAAGCTTTCTTT.

The chain's CDR3 is CASSLKGGSGGGTDTQYF. In nucleotides, the CDR3 is TGTGCCAGCAGCCTAAAGGGAGGTTCGGGGGGGGGCACAGATACGCAGTATTTT. V gene TRBV7-8 combines with J gene TRBJ2-3, with 8 bases fitting TRBD2. The CDR3 length is 18 residues. Trimming at V came to 5 bases and at J to 1 base, leaving 14 bases not matched to a gene. Germline V gene sequence: CDR1 SGHVS, CDR2 FQNEAQ.

This sequence joins TRBV9 and TRBJ1-2, with 7 bases lining up with TRBD1. Germline lookup yields CDR1 SGDLS and CDR2 YYNGEE. Trimming at V came to 4 bases and at J to 5 bases, leaving 11 bases not matched to a gene. The CDR3 has 15 amino acids. The DNA for the CDR3 is TGTGCCAGCAGCCCTGGGGGAGGGACAGCGTATGGCTACACCTTC. Amino acids: CASSPGGGTAYGYTF.

J is TRBJ1-5 and V is TRBV19; tentative D call: TRBD1 (5 bases). Germline loops: CDR1 LNHDA, CDR2 SQIVND (reference sequence). The CDR3 runs to 13 residues. V was cut by 5 bases and J by 7 bases, with 12 bases left in between. Here the CDR3 DNA reads TGTGCCAGTAGTGAACAGGAACGGCAGCCCCAGCATTTT. This codes for CASSEQERQPQHF.

V and J are TRBV11-2 and TRBJ2-7, with 9 bases matching TRBD1. The CDR3 loop spans 16 amino acids. Germline V gene sequence: CDR1 SGHAT, CDR2 FQNNGV. V shed 4 bases and J 3 bases; nucleotides not matched to a gene: 10. The CDR3 loop reads CASSSLRDRVIYEQYF. The CDR3 DNA reads TGTGCCAGCAGCTCCCTCCGGGACAGGGTAATCTACGAGCAGTACTTC.

CDR3 in amino acids: CASSRGPPTGDTQYF. The CDR3 DNA reads as TGTGCCAGCAGCCGCGGGCCCCCGACCGGAGATACGCAGTATTTT. This chain joins TRBV7-2 and TRBJ2-3; D may be TRBD2 (5 bases). The CDR3 sequence is 15 residues long. Germline loops: CDR1 SGHTA, CDR2 FQGNSA. The ends were cut back, 5 bases at V and 5 bases at J, with 17 bases in the middle.

V gene TRBV9 combines with J gene TRBJ2-7, with D maybe TRBD2 (6 bases). Germline CDR1 reads SGDLS; CDR2 reads YYNGEE. V lost 0 bases and J 4 bases, leaving 14 bases between the germline ends. There are 15 residues in the CDR3. The CDR3 protein is CASSVESGETYEQYF. The CDR3 DNA follows: TGTGCCAGCAGCGTAGAATCGGGGGAGACTTACGAGCAGTACTTC.